The sequence of this T cell receptor (beta chain) was determined in a study of cytomegalovirus exposure and HLA in healthy donors. Study context: A preliminary data release comprised roughly 80 million unique TCRs obtained from HLA-typed donors. Most genotyped donors, 65% to 85% of 398, had Caucasian-associated genetic ancestry. Overall study findings and caveats: The presence/absence work took it that sequencing depth was about the same across donors. The study found most TCR sequences rare, yet found some public TCRs in many donors.

13 Jbeta primers and 60 Vbeta primers were used for the PCR. The method was immunoSEQ multiplex PCR; TCRdb's version includes in-frame clones alone and lacks a portion of them. The sample has around 210,000 clones, and its top ten clones hold over 0.75%. Germline V CDR1 and CDR2: SGHVS, FQNEAQ. The V end lost 5 bases, the J end lost 4 bases, and 20 bases lay between the germline ends. The CDR3 is made up of 17 amino acids. About this clone: Antigen unknown.

The TCR was taken from a woman aged 25 to 39 in good health and CMV-seropositive. Sequenced input: PBMCs. V usage is TRBV7-8 and J usage is TRBJ2-2; D is perhaps TRBD1 (10 bases). For the CDR3, the DNA is TGTGCCAGCAGCGTCGACAGGGGGCGGGGGGGCACCGGGGAGCTGTTTTTT. It encodes CASSVDRGRGGTGELFF. Full variable domain (missing parts from reference TRBV7-8 and TRBJ2-2): GAGVSQSPRYKVAKRGQDVALRCDPISGHVSLFWYQQALGQGPEFLTYFQNEAQLDKSGLPSDRFFAERPEGSVSTLKIQRTQQEDSAVYLCASSVDRGRGGTGELFFGEGSRLTVL.